This T cell receptor beta chain originates from a study of blood T cell repertoires in COVID-19. Overall study context: T cells, B-cell-depleted T cells, or PBMCs supplied cDNA or gDNA.

Individuals drawn from 24 US areas were roughly 18 to 100 years old. Assignment of participants to cohorts was predicated upon participant-reported clinical history. Original methodology: Quantification of nucleated cells was approximated via reference gene primer amplification. Sequencing used immunoSEQ multiplex PCR; TCRdb keeps in-frame clones, though not all of them. That table is the source of V, J and clone size, and D and trimming were worked out from the DNA. Altogether 300,000 to 500,000 clones are present, roughly 90% being singletons, with the ten largest covering approximately 1%. The length of the CDR3 is 13 residues. The V gene's germline CDR1 is LGHNT and CDR2 FRNRAP. With 7 bases removed from V and 7 bases from J, the gap between germline ends came to 14 bases.

Specimen: PBMCs or T cells enriched from blood (not recorded which). This receptor was obtained from a woman in her twenties or thirties with acute COVID-19. The rearrangement joins TRBV12-5 to TRBJ1-5; D unclear. The CDR3 sequence: CASALTGSQPQHF. CDR3 coding DNA: TGTGCTAGTGCCCTGACGGGTTCCCAGCCCCAGCATTTT.